This T cell receptor (beta chain) comes out of a study of early stage breast cancer tumors. The study, taken as a whole, reports: Most shared enriched TCRB sequences were commonly generated ones.

Turning to this clone: Its antigen is unknown.

CDR3 length equals 11 residues. Germline values: CDR1 MNHNY, CDR2 SVGAGI (reference sequence). Between the trimmed V and J ends, which lost 4 bases and 11 bases, there was a span of 11 bases. Libraries were prepared by immunoSEQ multiplex PCR; TCRdb keeps only in-frame clonotypes and omits some of them. The sample contains some 11,000 clones, approximately 72% of which appear only once. Sequencing used breast tumor tissue. V is TRBV6-6 and J is TRBJ1-1; a weak D match, TRBD1 (5 bases). This clonotype was sampled from a person aged 70 to 85 with breast cancer. CDR3 sequence reads: CASSFAGGAFF. The CDR3 region has the DNA TGTGCCAGCAGTTTCGCCGGGGGGGCTTTCTTT.